This TCR beta chain came from a study of somatic mutations in cytotoxic T cells in rheumatoid arthritis. Assay used: immunoSEQ multiplex PCR; TCRdb lists only in-frame clones, some missing. The sample consists of around 13,000 clones, just under 80% of them appearing once. Trimming shortened V by 2 bases and J by 2 bases, and 11 bases separated the two germline ends. The CDR3 is made up of 15 amino acids. Germline V gene sequence: CDR1 SGHAT, CDR2 FQNNGV. This clonotype was sampled from an adult with rheumatoid arthritis. Sequencing was carried out using CD8+ T cells sorted from blood. The rearrangement joins TRBV11-2 to TRBJ2-3; D remains unclear. The CDR3: CASSLYHRPTDTQYF. The CDR3 coding sequence is TGTGCCAGCAGCTTATATCACCGCCCCACAGATACGCAGTATTTT.